What follows describes a single TCR beta chain. Its target is not known. Starting from 500 ng of total RNA, TCR libraries were made with linear amplification. Via MiXCR, TCRdb re-called the reads, giving one row per CDR3 protein. Here the sample spans approximately 200,000 distinct CDR3 sequences, nearly 75% being singletons. This record comes from a study of healthy donors' naive CD4 and CD8 T cells. Study results and limitations: Positive CDR3 charge linked to CD4+ cells, negative to CD8+ cells.

Sorting defined naive CD4+ as CD4+CD8-CD45RO-CD45RA+ and naive CD8+ as CD8+CD4-CD45RA+CD27bright. Germline CDR1 and CDR2: SGHTA and FQGNSA. J gave up 1 base and V 2 bases, and 9 bases lay outside the gene matches. This CDR3 contains 19 residues. The TCR was taken from a pool of human donors in good health; the sample pools cells from several healthy donors. The sequenced material came from naive CD4+ and CD8+ T cells sorted from blood, pooled from several donors. The chain uses TRBV7-2 and TRBJ2-7; 15 bases line up with TRBD2. DNA for the CDR3: TGTGCCAGCAGCTTAAATACGGGACTAGCGGGAGGAGGTTCCTACGAGCAGTACTTC. It specifies CASSLNTGLAGGGSYEQYF.